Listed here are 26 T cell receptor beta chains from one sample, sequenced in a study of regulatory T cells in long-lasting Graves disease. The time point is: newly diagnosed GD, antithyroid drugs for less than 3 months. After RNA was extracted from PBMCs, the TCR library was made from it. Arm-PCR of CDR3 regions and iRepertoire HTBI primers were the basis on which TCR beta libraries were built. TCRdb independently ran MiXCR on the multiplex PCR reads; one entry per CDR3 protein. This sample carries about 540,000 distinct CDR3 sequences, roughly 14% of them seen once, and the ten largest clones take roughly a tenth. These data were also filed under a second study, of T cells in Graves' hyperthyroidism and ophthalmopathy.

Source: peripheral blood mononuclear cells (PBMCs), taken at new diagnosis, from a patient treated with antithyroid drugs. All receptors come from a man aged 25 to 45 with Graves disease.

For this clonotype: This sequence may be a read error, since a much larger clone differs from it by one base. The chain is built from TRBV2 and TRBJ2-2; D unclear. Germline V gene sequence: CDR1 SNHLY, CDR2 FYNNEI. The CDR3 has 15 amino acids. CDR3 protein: CARSVETLATGELFF. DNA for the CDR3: TGTGCCAGAAGTGTTGAGACGTTGGCCACCGGGGAGCTGTTTTTT.

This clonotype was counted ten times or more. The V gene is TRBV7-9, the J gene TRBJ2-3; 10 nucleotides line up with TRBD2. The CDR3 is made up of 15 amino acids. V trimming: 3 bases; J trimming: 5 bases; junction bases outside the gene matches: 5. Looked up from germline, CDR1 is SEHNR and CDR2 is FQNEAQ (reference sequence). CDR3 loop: CASSFLAGVLDTQYF. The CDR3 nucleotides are TGTGCCAGCAGCTTTCTAGCGGGAGTTTTAGATACGCAGTATTTT.

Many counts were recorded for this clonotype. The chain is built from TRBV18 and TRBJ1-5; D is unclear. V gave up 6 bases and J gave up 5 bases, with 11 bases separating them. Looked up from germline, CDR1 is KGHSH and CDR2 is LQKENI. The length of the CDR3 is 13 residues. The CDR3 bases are TGTGCCAGCTCGCAGCGCAATGATCAGCCCCAGCATTTT. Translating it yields CASSQRNDQPQHF.

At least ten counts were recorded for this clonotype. DNA of the CDR3: TGTGCCAGCAGGCCGGGACAGGTCCACGAGCAGTACTTC. Its protein is CASRPGQVHEQYF. This chain connects TRBV2 to TRBJ2-7; 8 nucleotides agree with TRBD1. V shed 6 bases and J 5 bases; nucleotides not matched to a gene: 6. The germline CDR1 and CDR2 sequences are SNHLY and FYNNEI. CDR3 length equals 13 residues.

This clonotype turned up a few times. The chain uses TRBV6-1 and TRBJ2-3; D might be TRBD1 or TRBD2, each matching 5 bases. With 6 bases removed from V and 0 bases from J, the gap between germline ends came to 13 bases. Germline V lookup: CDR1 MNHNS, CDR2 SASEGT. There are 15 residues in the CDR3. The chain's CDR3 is CASRPGDGSTDTQYF. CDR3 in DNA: TGTGCCAGCAGACCCGGGGACGGTAGCACAGATACGCAGTATTTT.

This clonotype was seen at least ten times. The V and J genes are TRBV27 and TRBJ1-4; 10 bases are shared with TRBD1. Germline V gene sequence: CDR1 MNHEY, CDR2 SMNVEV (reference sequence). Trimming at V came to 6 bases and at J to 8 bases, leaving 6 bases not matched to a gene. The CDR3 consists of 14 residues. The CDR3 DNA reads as TGTGCCAGCAGATTGACAGGGGGCGTGGAAAAACTGTTTTTT. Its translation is CASRLTGGVEKLFF. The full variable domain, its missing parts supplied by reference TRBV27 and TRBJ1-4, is EAQVTQNPRYLITVTGKKLTVTCSQNMNHEYMSWYRQDPGLGLRQIYYSMNVEVTDKGDVPEGYKVSRKEKRNFPLILESPSPNQTSLYFCASRLTGGVEKLFFGSGTQLSVL.

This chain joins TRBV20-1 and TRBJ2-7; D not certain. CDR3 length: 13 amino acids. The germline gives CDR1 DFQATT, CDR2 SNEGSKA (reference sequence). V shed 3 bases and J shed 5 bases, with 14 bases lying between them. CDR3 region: CSARGPFVDEQYF. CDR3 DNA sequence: TGCAGTGCTAGGGGCCCTTTCGTTGACGAGCAGTACTTC.

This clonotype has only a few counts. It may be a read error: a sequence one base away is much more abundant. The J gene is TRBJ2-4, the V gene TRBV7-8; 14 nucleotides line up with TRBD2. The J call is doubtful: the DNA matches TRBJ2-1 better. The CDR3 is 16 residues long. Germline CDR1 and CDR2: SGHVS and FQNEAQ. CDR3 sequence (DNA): TGTGCCAGCAGCTCTCCCCGGACTAGCGGGAGGACCCTGCAGTTCTTC. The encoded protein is CASSSPRTSGRTLQFF.

The DNA of the CDR3 is TGCAGCGTCATCACAGGGGTAGGAAACACCATATATTTT. It specifies CSVITGVGNTIYF. The gene calls are TRBV29-1 and TRBJ1-3; 7 nucleotides line up with TRBD1. Losses at the gene ends were 6 bases for V and 4 bases for J; bases not matched to a gene: 6. Germline assignment: CDR1 SQVTM and CDR2 ANQGSEA. The CDR3 is 13 amino acids.

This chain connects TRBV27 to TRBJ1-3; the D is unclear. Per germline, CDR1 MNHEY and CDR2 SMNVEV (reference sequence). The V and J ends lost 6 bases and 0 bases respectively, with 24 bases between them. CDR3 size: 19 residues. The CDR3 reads CASRKLSYETLSSGNTIYF. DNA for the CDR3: TGTGCCAGCAGGAAGTTGAGTTACGAGACACTGAGCTCTGGAAACACCATATATTTT.

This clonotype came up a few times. As DNA, the CDR3 is TGTGCCAGTAGTATACAAAGTAGCTCCTACGAGCAGTACTTC. Translated, it gives CASSIQSSSYEQYF. The V call is TRBV19, the J call TRBJ2-7, with D uncertain. The CDR3 extends over 14 amino acids. V lost 2 bases, J lost 0 bases, and 8 bases lay in between. Per germline, CDR1 LNHDA and CDR2 SQIVND (reference sequence). The full variable domain, completed using reference TRBV19 and TRBJ2-7, is DGGITQSPKYLFRKEGQNVTLSCEQNLNHDAMYWYRQDPGQGLRLIYYSQIVNDFQKGDIAEGYSVSREKKESFPLTVTSAQKNPTAFYLCASSIQSSSYEQYFGPGTRLTVT.

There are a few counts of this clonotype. CDR3 DNA: TGTGCCAGCTCACCAACTTGGGCTAGCGGGCAACGAGATACGCAGTATTTT. This sequence encodes CASSPTWASGQRDTQYF. The chain combines TRBV18 with TRBJ2-3, with TRBD2 identical over 8 bases. Per the germline V gene, CDR1 is KGHSH and CDR2 is LQKENI. V shed 2 bases, J shed 5 bases, and the junction held 12 bases outside the gene matches. CDR3 length: 17 residues.

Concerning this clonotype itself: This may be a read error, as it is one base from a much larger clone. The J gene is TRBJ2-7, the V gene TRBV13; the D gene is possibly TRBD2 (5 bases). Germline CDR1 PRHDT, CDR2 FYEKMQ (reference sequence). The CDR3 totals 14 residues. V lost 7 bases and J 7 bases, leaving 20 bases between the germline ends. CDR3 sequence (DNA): TGTGCCAGCACCATTGGGCGGACTCACAATGAGCAGTACTTC. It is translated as CASTIGRTHNEQYF.

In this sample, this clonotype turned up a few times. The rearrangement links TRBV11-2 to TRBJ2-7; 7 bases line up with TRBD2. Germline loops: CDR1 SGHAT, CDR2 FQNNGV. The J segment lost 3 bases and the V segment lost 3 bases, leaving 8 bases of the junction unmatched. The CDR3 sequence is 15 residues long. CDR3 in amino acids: CASSFVRDYRYEQYF. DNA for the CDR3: TGTGCCAGCAGCTTTGTCAGGGACTATCGCTACGAGCAGTACTTC.

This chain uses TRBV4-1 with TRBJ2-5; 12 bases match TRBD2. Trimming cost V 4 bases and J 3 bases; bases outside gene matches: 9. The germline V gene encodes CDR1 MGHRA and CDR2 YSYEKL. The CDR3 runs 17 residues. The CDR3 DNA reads TGCGCCAGCAGCCCTCGACTAGCGGGGGCATTAAAAGAGACCCAGTACTTC. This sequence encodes CASSPRLAGALKETQYF.

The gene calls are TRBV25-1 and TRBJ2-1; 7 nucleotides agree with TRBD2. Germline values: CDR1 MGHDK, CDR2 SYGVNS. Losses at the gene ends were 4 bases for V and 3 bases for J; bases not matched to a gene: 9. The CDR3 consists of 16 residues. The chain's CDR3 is CASSGLGRENYNEQFF. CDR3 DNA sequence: TGTGCCAGCAGTGGCCTCGGGCGGGAGAACTACAATGAGCAGTTCTTC.

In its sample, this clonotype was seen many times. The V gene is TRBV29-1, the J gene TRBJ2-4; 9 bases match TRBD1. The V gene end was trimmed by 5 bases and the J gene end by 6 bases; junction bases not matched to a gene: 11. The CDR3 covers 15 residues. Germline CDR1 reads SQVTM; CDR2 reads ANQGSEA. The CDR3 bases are TGCAGCGTTACCGGGACAGGGAATAGTTTAAACATTCAGTACTTC. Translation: CSVTGTGNSLNIQYF.

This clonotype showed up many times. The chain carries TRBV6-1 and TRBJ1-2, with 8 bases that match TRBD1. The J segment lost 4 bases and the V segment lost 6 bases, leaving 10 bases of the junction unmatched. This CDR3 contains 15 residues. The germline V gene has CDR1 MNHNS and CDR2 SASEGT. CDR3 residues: CASRREAGGFYGYTF. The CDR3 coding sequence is TGTGCCAGCAGGCGAGAGGCAGGGGGCTTCTATGGCTACACCTTC.

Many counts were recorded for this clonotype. CDR3 residues: CASGYGGELFF. The CDR3 coding sequence is TGTGCCAGCGGGTACGGCGGGGAGCTGTTTTTT. The gene calls are TRBV7-3 and TRBJ2-2; D unresolved. The CDR3 extends over 11 amino acids. The germline V gene has CDR1 SGHTA and CDR2 FQGTGA. Between the trimmed V and J ends, which lost 8 bases and 7 bases, there was a span of 8 bases.

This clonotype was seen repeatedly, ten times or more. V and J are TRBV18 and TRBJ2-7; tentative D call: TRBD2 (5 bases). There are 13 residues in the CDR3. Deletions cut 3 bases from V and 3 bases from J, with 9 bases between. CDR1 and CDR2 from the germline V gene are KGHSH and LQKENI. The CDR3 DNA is TGTGCCAGCTCACCGGACTTATACTACGAGCAGTACTTC. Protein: CASSPDLYYEQYF.

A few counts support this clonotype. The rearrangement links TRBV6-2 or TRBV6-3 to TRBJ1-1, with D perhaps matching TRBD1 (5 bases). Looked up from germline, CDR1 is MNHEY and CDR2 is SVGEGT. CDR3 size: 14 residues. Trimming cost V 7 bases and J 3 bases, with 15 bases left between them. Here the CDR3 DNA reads TGTGCCAGCACGGAGACAAGGGGCTACACTGAAGCTTTCTTT. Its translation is CASTETRGYTEAFF.

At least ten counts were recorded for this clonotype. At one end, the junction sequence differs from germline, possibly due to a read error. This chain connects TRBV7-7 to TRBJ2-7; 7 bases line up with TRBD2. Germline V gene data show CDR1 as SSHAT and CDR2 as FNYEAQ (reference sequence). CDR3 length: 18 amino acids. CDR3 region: CASSLAPLRAGVTYEQYF. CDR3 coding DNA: TGTGCTAGCAGCTTAGCACCCCTGAGGGCGGGAGTTACCTACGAGCAGTACTTC.

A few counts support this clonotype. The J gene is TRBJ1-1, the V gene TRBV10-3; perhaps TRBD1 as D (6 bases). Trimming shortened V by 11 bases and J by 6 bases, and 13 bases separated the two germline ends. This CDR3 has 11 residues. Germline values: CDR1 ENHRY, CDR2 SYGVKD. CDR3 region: CAAQQGSEAFF. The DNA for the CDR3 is TGTGCCGCCCAACAGGGATCTGAAGCTTTCTTT.

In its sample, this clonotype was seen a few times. The CDR3: CASGVHEQFF. CDR3 DNA sequence: TGTGCCAGCGGGGTCCATGAGCAGTTCTTC. The rearrangement links TRBV6-1 to TRBJ2-1, with D hard to call. Trimming removed 8 bases from V and 8 bases from J, with 7 bases in between. CDR1 MNHNS and CDR2 SASEGT come from the germline V gene. The CDR3 is made up of 10 amino acids.

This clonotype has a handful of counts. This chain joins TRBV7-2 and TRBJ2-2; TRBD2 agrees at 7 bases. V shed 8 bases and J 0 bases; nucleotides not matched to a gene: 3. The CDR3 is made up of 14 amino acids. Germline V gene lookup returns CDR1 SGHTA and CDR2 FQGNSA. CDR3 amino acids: CASGAGANTGELFF. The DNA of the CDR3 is TGTGCCAGCGGGGCGGGAGCGAACACCGGGGAGCTGTTTTTT. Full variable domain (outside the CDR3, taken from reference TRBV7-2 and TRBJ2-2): GAGVSQSPSNKVTEKGKDVELRCDPISGHTALYWYRQSLGQGLEFLIYFQGNSAPDKSGLPSDRFSAERTGGSVSTLTIQRTQQEDSAVYLCASGAGANTGELFFGEGSRLTVL.

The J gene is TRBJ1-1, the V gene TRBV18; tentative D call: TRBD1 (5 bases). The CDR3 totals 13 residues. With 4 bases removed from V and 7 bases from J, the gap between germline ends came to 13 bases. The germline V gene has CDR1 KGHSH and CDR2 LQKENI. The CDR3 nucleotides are TGTGCCAGCTCACGATCGGGACGGAATGAAGCTTTCTTT. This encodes CASSRSGRNEAFF.